This T cell receptor beta chain was obtained from a study of blood T cell repertoires in COVID-19. Study in general: The analysed material was cDNA or gDNA that came from T cells, B-cell-depleted T cells, or PBMCs.

The CDR3 runs 16 residues. From germline, CDR1 is MDHEN and CDR2 SYDVKM. Trimming cost V 1 base and J 4 bases; bases outside gene matches: 5. Sequencing was performed with immunoSEQ multiplex PCR; in TCRdb, only in-frame clones are kept and a portion is missing. The repertoire holds a few hundred thousand clones, with about 86% as singletons. This chain links TRBV28 with TRBJ2-2, with 8 positions matching TRBD2. The sample taken for sequencing was peripheral blood. The TCR originated in a woman aged 45-65 years with COVID-19, enrolled during active disease. The CDR3, as DNA: TGTGCCAGCAGTTTATCCGGGGGGGGCCTCACCGGGGAGCTGTTTTTT. Protein sequence: CASSLSGGGLTGELFF.